The rows below give T cell receptor beta chains drawn from one sample of a study of T cell responses to AZD1222 COVID-19 vaccine. Here immunoSEQ multiplex PCR was the method, and the copy in TCRdb shows in-frame clones only, minus some. The sample has around 150,000 clones; 90% to 95% are singletons. The specimen was peripheral blood, collected 28 days after the second AZD1222 dose. The receptors stem from an adult who received the AZD1222 COVID-19 vaccine. Each CDR3 is given with its conserved first and last residue. The order of the fields is V gene, D gene, clone size, J gene, CDR3 protein, CDR3 DNA. D genes are given only for firm matches. Not all rows give a size; the values are once, few, many and, for expanded clones, a class.

V: TRBV7-9; D: -; size: -; J: TRBJ1-1; CDR3: CASSLAFDTEAFF; DNA: TGTGCCAGCAGCTTAGCGTTTGACACTGAAGCTTTCTTT
V: TRBV27; D: TRBD1; size: -; J: TRBJ1-5; CDR3: CASSFGTGGEQPQHF; DNA: TGTGCCAGCAGTTTCGGGACAGGGGGGGAACAGCCCCAGCATTTT
V: TRBV18; D: -; size: -; J: TRBJ1-1; CDR3: CASSPGEVEAFF; DNA: TGTGCCAGCTCACCGGGAGAGGTTGAAGCTTTCTTT
V: TRBV27; D: -; size: -; J: TRBJ2-7; CDR3: CASSFLEGPYEQYF; DNA: TGTGCCAGCAGTTTTCTGGAAGGCCCCTACGAGCAGTACTTC
V: TRBV5-6; D: -; size: -; J: TRBJ1-2; CDR3: CASSLKPYGYTF; DNA: TGTGCCAGCAGCTTGAAACCTTATGGCTACACCTTC
V: TRBV27; D: -; size: -; J: TRBJ1-6; CDR3: CASSEDSPGSPLHF; DNA: TGTGCCAGCAGTGAAGACAGTCCCGGTTCACCCCTCCACTTT
V: TRBV11-3; D: TRBD2; size: -; J: TRBJ2-1; CDR3: CASSLGGLVMNEQFF; DNA: TGTGCCAGCAGCTTAGGGGGACTAGTAATGAATGAGCAGTTCTTC
V: TRBV19; D: -; size: once; J: TRBJ2-7; CDR3: CASSTGQNSYEQYF; DNA: TGTGCCAGTAGTACGGGGCAGAACTCCTACGAGCAGTACTTC
V: TRBV27; D: -; size: -; J: TRBJ2-3; CDR3: CASRILATDTQYF; DNA: TGTGCCAGCAGAATACTAGCAACGGATACGCAGTATTTT
V: TRBV6-6; D: TRBD2; size: -; J: TRBJ2-3; CDR3: CASTTGLAGVTDTRYF; DNA: TGTGCCAGCACCACAGGACTAGCGGGGGTTACAGATACGCGGTATTTT
V: TRBV11-2; D: TRBD1; size: -; J: TRBJ2-1; CDR3: CASSLTPARGQGSDNEQFF; DNA: TGTGCCAGCAGCTTAACCCCGGCCCGGGGACAGGGATCGGACAATGAGCAGTTCTTC
V: TRBV4-2; D: TRBD2; size: -; J: TRBJ2-2; CDR3: CASSQGVTSGGAGELFF; DNA: TGTGCCAGCAGCCAAGGAGTGACTAGCGGGGGCGCCGGGGAGCTGTTTTTT
V: TRBV4-1; D: TRBD1; size: -; J: TRBJ1-1; CDR3: CASSPLSGTVTEAFF; DNA: TGCGCCAGCAGCCCTCTATCCGGGACAGTCACTGAAGCTTTCTTT
V: TRBV7-9; D: -; size: -; J: TRBJ1-3; CDR3: CASSSTGPGNTIYF; DNA: TGTGCCAGCAGCTCCACTGGGCCTGGAAACACCATATATTTT
V: TRBV19; D: -; size: once; J: TRBJ1-1; CDR3: CASSTSGYDGEAFF; DNA: TGTGCCAGTAGTACCTCAGGGTATGACGGTGAAGCTTTCTTT
V: TRBV30; D: -; size: -; J: TRBJ1-1; CDR3: CAWSVGGWTEAFF; DNA: TGTGCCTGGAGTGTGGGGGGGTGGACTGAAGCTTTCTTT
V: TRBV5-6; D: -; size: -; J: TRBJ1-2; CDR3: CASSLSPTGLGRSGYTF; DNA: TGTGCCAGCAGCTTGTCGCCGACAGGTCTTGGTCGTTCTGGCTACACCTTC
V: TRBV5-4; D: -; size: -; J: TRBJ1-1; CDR3: CASSLGVTEAFF; DNA: TGTGCCAGCAGCTTGGGAGTCACTGAAGCTTTCTTT
V: TRBV7-9; D: -; size: -; J: TRBJ1-2; CDR3: CASSLMPAAGYTF; DNA: TGTGCCAGCAGCCTAATGCCGGCGGCTGGCTACACCTTC
V: TRBV6-1; D: TRBD2; size: -; J: TRBJ2-3; CDR3: CASSEEGTSGPDTQYF; DNA: TGTGCCAGCAGTGAAGAAGGGACTAGCGGGCCAGATACGCAGTATTTT
V: TRBV10-2; D: -; size: -; J: TRBJ1-1; CDR3: CASSEEVLNTEAFF; DNA: TGCGCCAGCAGTGAAGAGGTCCTAAACACTGAAGCTTTCTTT
V: TRBV4-1; D: TRBD2; size: -; J: TRBJ2-2; CDR3: CASRRLAGGLYTGELFF; DNA: TGCGCCAGCAGGCGACTAGCGGGGGGTCTTTACACCGGGGAGCTGTTTTTT
V: TRBV19; D: -; size: -; J: TRBJ1-4; CDR3: CASTGTTNEKLFF; DNA: TGTGCCAGTACCGGTACAACTAATGAAAAACTGTTTTTT
V: TRBV14; D: TRBD1; size: -; J: TRBJ2-1; CDR3: CASSQDPRGPFYNEQFF; DNA: TGTGCCAGCAGCCAAGACCCTAGGGGGCCTTTCTACAATGAGCAGTTCTTC
V: TRBV4-1; D: -; size: -; J: TRBJ1-2; CDR3: CASSQDGRSNYGYTF; DNA: TGCGCCAGCAGCCAAGATGGCAGGAGTAACTATGGCTACACCTTC
V: TRBV6-5; D: TRBD1; size: few; J: TRBJ1-1; CDR3: CASSYTNRGPKAFF; DNA: TGTGCCAGCAGTTACACGAACAGGGGGCCCAAAGCTTTCTTT
V: TRBV7-2; D: TRBD1; size: -; J: TRBJ1-6; CDR3: CASSLAGRGPAPLHF; DNA: TGTGCCAGCAGCTTAGCAGGCAGGGGGCCTGCCCCCCTCCACTTT
V: TRBV6-5; D: -; size: once; J: TRBJ1-2; CDR3: CASSYRLRQDYYGYTF; DNA: TGTGCCAGCAGTTATCGACTTCGACAGGATTACTATGGCTACACCTTC
V: TRBV10-3; D: -; size: -; J: TRBJ2-7; CDR3: CAIKPGPTSYEQYF; DNA: TGTGCCATCAAGCCGGGGCCCACGTCCTACGAGCAGTACTTC
V: TRBV27; D: TRBD1; size: -; J: TRBJ2-2; CDR3: CASRGKPGTGNTGELFF; DNA: TGTGCCAGCCGCGGAAAACCCGGGACAGGGAACACCGGGGAGCTGTTTTTT
V: TRBV2; D: -; size: -; J: TRBJ2-7; CDR3: CASSEARGIHEQYF; DNA: TGTGCCAGCAGTGAAGCGAGGGGGATCCACGAGCAGTACTTC
V: TRBV5-1; D: -; size: -; J: TRBJ1-3; CDR3: CASSLQGTGNTIYF; DNA: TGCGCCAGCAGCCTACAGGGAACCGGAAACACCATATATTTT
V: TRBV25-1; D: -; size: -; J: TRBJ2-2; CDR3: CASRWGRNGELFF; DNA: TGTGCCAGCAGATGGGGTCGTAACGGGGAGCTGTTTTTT
V: TRBV7-2; D: -; size: -; J: TRBJ1-6; CDR3: CASSLVPYNSPLHF; DNA: TGTGCCAGCAGCTTAGTACCCTATAATTCACCCCTCCACTTT
V: TRBV19; D: -; size: -; J: TRBJ2-7; CDR3: CASSTGRPAGQYF; DNA: TGTGCCAGTAGTACGGGACGGCCCGCCGGGCAGTACTTC
V: TRBV7-3; D: TRBD1; size: -; J: TRBJ2-7; CDR3: CASSLQGAGEQYF; DNA: TGTGCCAGCAGCTTACAGGGGGCGGGCGAGCAGTACTTC
V: TRBV3-1/TRBV3-2; D: -; size: -; J: TRBJ1-1; CDR3: CASSREGTEAFF; DNA: TGTGCCAGCAGCAGGGAGGGCACTGAAGCTTTCTTT
V: TRBV5-6; D: TRBD1; size: -; J: TRBJ2-7; CDR3: CASSPMGQGNEQYF; DNA: TGTGCCAGCAGCCCGATGGGACAGGGAAACGAGCAGTACTTC
V: TRBV30; D: -; size: once; J: TRBJ2-5; CDR3: CAWSDEGQETQYF; DNA: TGTGCCTGGAGTGACGAGGGGCAAGAGACCCAGTACTTC
V: TRBV3-1/TRBV3-2; D: TRBD1; size: -; J: TRBJ1-2; CDR3: CASSQTGGAGYGYTF; DNA: TGTGCCAGCAGCCAAACAGGGGGCGCAGGTTATGGCTACACCTTC
V: TRBV18; D: -; size: -; J: TRBJ2-7; CDR3: CASSPPGTLMGYEQYF; DNA: TGTGCCAGCTCACCACCGGGTACCTTGATGGGCTACGAGCAGTACTTC
V: TRBV27; D: -; size: few; J: TRBJ2-7; CDR3: CASSIYGGNYEQYF; DNA: TGTGCCAGCAGTATATACGGGGGAAATTACGAGCAGTACTTC
V: TRBV18; D: TRBD1; size: -; J: TRBJ1-2; CDR3: CASSPQGAQSGYTF; DNA: TGTGCCAGCTCACCACAGGGGGCGCAGAGTGGCTACACCTTC
V: TRBV7-9; D: TRBD1; size: -; J: TRBJ1-1; CDR3: CASSLGQGVLPEAFF; DNA: TGTGCCAGCAGCTTGGGACAGGGGGTCTTACCTGAAGCTTTCTTT
V: TRBV6-5; D: -; size: -; J: TRBJ1-5; CDR3: CASSYSQASNQPQHF; DNA: TGTGCCAGCAGTTACTCGCAGGCCAGCAATCAGCCCCAGCATTTT
V: TRBV3-1/TRBV3-2; D: -; size: -; J: TRBJ1-1; CDR3: CASSQDPPYYTEAFF; DNA: TGTGCCAGCAGCCAAGATCCCCCTTATTACACTGAAGCTTTCTTT
V: TRBV27; D: -; size: -; J: TRBJ1-1; CDR3: CASSLLGVNTEAFF; DNA: TGTGCCAGCAGTCTACTGGGAGTGAACACTGAAGCTTTCTTT
V: TRBV29-1; D: TRBD1; size: once; J: TRBJ1-4; CDR3: CSVAGTATNEKLFF; DNA: TGCAGCGTTGCCGGGACAGCAACTAATGAAAAACTGTTTTTT
V: TRBV6-1; D: TRBD2; size: -; J: TRBJ2-3; CDR3: CASSEKSGGADTQYF; DNA: TGTGCCAGCAGTGAAAAAAGCGGGGGGGCAGATACGCAGTATTTT
V: TRBV11-2; D: -; size: -; J: TRBJ2-5; CDR3: CASSFMEETQYF; DNA: TGTGCCAGCAGCTTCATGGAGGAGACCCAGTACTTC
V: TRBV18; D: -; size: few; J: TRBJ1-1; CDR3: CASSPSGISVYTEAFF; DNA: TGTGCCAGCTCACCATCGGGTATTTCGGTCTACACTGAAGCTTTCTTT
V: TRBV18; D: TRBD1; size: -; J: TRBJ1-5; CDR3: CASSPRSPGQGDQPQHF; DNA: TGTGCCAGCTCACCAAGATCCCCGGGACAGGGAGATCAGCCCCAGCATTTT
V: TRBV5-4; D: TRBD1; size: -; J: TRBJ1-2; CDR3: CASTISLTGGGYTF; DNA: TGTGCCAGCACCATTTCCTTAACAGGGGGAGGCTACACCTTC
V: TRBV7-2; D: -; size: few; J: TRBJ1-6; CDR3: CASSLTPSQQGSYNSPLHF; DNA: TGTGCCAGCAGCTTAACCCCATCCCAACAGGGCTCCTATAATTCACCCCTCCACTTT
V: TRBV19; D: -; size: -; J: TRBJ1-1; CDR3: CASSPSAVGTEAFF; DNA: TGTGCCAGTAGTCCGTCGGCGGTGGGGACTGAAGCTTTCTTT